The 28 T cell receptor beta chains below were found in one sample sequenced in a study of shared clonotypes between healthy human individuals. The data were produced by immunoSEQ multiplex PCR, yet TCRdb's version contains in-frame clones alone and is incomplete. The sample carries approximately 440,000 clones, more than 70% recorded once. Sequenced: PBMCs. These receptor sequences come from a woman between 40 and 55 years old in good health. Some clones in this sample may be carry-over from other donors' samples.

This chain connects TRBV9 to TRBJ1-2; tentative D call: TRBD1 (5 bases). CDR1 is SGDLS, CDR2 YYNGEE, per germline. The CDR3 is 15 amino acids. Trimming removed 0 bases from V and 4 bases from J, with 13 bases in between. CDR3: CASSVGGQAAYGYTF. CDR3 nucleotides: TGTGCCAGCAGCGTAGGGGGCCAGGCCGCCTATGGCTACACCTTC.

As for this clone: A junction boundary mismatches the germline segment, possibly from a read error. The genes are TRBV7-2 and TRBJ2-3, with D perhaps TRBD1 (5 bases). The CDR3 is 12 amino acids. CDR1 is SGHTA, CDR2 FQGNSA, per germline. CDR3 region: CASSFSTGTQYF. In DNA, the CDR3 is TGTGCCAGCAGCTTTAGCACAGGTACGCAGTATTTT.

This clone showed up many times. This chain uses TRBV19 with TRBJ2-3, with 14 bases lining up with TRBD2. From germline, CDR1 is LNHDA and CDR2 SQIVND (reference sequence). V trimming: 4 bases; J trimming: 4 bases; junction bases outside the gene matches: 7. This CDR3 is 17 amino acids long. CDR3 in DNA: TGTGCCAGTAGTAGAGCCCCGGGACTAGCGGGAGCAGATACGCAGTATTTT. This encodes CASSRAPGLAGADTQYF.

About this clone itself: A much bigger clone sits one base away, suggesting this may be a read error. The chain combines TRBV11-3 with TRBJ2-2; TRBD1 aligns across 11 bases. The CDR3 runs to 17 residues. Unmatched junction bases numbered 0, after V lost 0 bases and J lost 0 bases. Germline V gene data show CDR1 as SGHNT and CDR2 as YENEEA. The CDR3 DNA sequence: TGTGCCAGCAGCTTAGAGGACAGGGGGCCGAACACCGGGGAGCTGTTTTTT. This gives the protein CASSLEDRGPNTGELFF.

J is TRBJ2-7 and V is TRBV2; D is possibly TRBD1 (6 bases). The CDR3 has 14 amino acids. V was cut by 7 bases and J by 2 bases, with 15 bases left in between. Germline V lookup: CDR1 SNHLY, CDR2 FYNNEI. CDR3: CASTTWGPAYEQYF. The CDR3 coding sequence is TGTGCCAGCACCACCTGGGGGCCGGCCTACGAGCAGTACTTC.

This sequence joins TRBV7-2 and TRBJ2-7; no definite D call. The V end was cut by 9 bases, the J end by 0 bases, with 18 bases between. The germline V gene encodes CDR1 SGHTA and CDR2 FQGNSA. This CDR3 comprises 15 residues. CDR3 in DNA: TGTGCCAGTCAATGGGTTGGGGATTCCTCCTACGAGCAGTACTTC. Residues: CASQWVGDSSYEQYF.

J is TRBJ1-5 and V is TRBV21-1; TRBD1 is taken as the D call from the table, unchecked against the DNA. TRBV21-1 represents a pseudogene. The CDR3 runs 20 residues. The DNA for the CDR3 is TGTGCCAGCAGCGCCTTCGTTAGGACAGGGAGTAAGTATAGCAATCAGCCCCAGCATTTT. This translates into CASSAFVRTGSKYSNQPQHF.

This chain connects TRBV6-4 to TRBJ1-2; possibly TRBD1 for D (6 bases). The CDR3 is made up of 14 amino acids. The germline V gene has CDR1 MRHNA and CDR2 SNTAGT. V shed 6 bases and J shed 8 bases, with 19 bases lying between them. The CDR3 loop reads CASSLGTTGGGYTF. In DNA form, the CDR3 reads TGTGCCAGCAGCCTCGGGACAACGGGGGGAGGCTACACCTTC.

Comment on this clone: This likely stems from a read error, as it lies one base from a far larger clone. This chain connects TRBV5-4 to TRBJ2-7; maybe TRBD1 (5 bases). The CDR3 loop spans 14 amino acids. Germline V gives CDR1 SGHNT, CDR2 YYREEE (reference sequence). Trimming pared 0 bases from V and 6 bases from J, leaving 13 bases between. CDR3 DNA: TGTGCCAGCAGCTTGGAGGCAGGGTTGGGCGAGCAGTACTTC. Translating it yields CASSLEAGLGEQYF.

This clone has only a few counts. This chain uses TRBV18 with TRBJ2-5, with D possibly TRBD1 on 6 matching bases. The J call is doubtful: the DNA matches TRBJ2-7 better. From germline, CDR1 is KGHSH and CDR2 LQKENI. This CDR3 spans 14 amino acids. The CDR3 nucleotides read TGTGCCAGCTCATCACAGGGCAGCTCCTACGAGCAGTACTTC. Translated, it gives CASSSQGSSYEQYF.

CDR3: CASRDREAQYF. CDR3 DNA sequence: TGTGCCAGCCGTGACAGGGAGGCGCAGTACTTC. The chain carries TRBV6-6 and TRBJ2-7, with a possible D match to TRBD1 (7 bases). This CDR3 spans 11 amino acids. V lost 8 bases, J lost 9 bases, and 14 bases lay in between. CDR1 is MNHNY and CDR2 is SVGAGI in the germline V gene (reference sequence).

About this clone: Since a far larger clone is one base different, this is likely a read error. The rearrangement uses TRBV6-4 and TRBJ1-2; D uncertain. The V end lost 4 bases, the J end lost 0 bases, and 9 bases lay between the germline ends. The CDR3 runs 14 residues. The germline V gene encodes CDR1 MRHNA and CDR2 SNTAGT. CDR3 residues: CASSGSGSNYGYTF. The CDR3 nucleotides are TGTGCCAGCAGTGGCTCGGGGTCTAACTATGGCTACACCTTC.

The chain couples TRBV2 to TRBJ2-7; 9 positions agree with TRBD1. Germline CDR1 SNHLY, CDR2 FYNNEI. CDR3 length: 14 residues. J was trimmed by 6 bases and V by 4 bases; bases with no gene match: 7. The CDR3 DNA follows: TGTGCCAGCAGTGCGACAGGGGGAGAGGCCGAGCAGTACTTC. As protein: CASSATGGEAEQYF.

This clone was seen at least ten times. This chain links TRBV4-2 with TRBJ1-1; D not certain. The V end lost 4 bases, the J end lost 1 base, and 10 bases lay between the germline ends. Germline V gene lookup returns CDR1 LGHNA and CDR2 YNFKEQ. CDR3 length equals 14 residues. The CDR3 nucleotides read TGTGCCAGCAGCCTTAACCGGTGGAACACTGAAGCTTTCTTT. It translates to CASSLNRWNTEAFF.

With respect to this clone: This may come from a read error, since a much larger clone is one base off. Other DNA variants within this sample encode the same CDR3. The V call is TRBV1, the J call TRBJ2-5; the D call of TRBD2 is as the table states it, not checked on the DNA. TRBV1 is assigned pseudogene status. This CDR3 has 22 amino acids. CDR3 protein: CTSKRGDWTSGTRGLNKETQYF. CDR3 nucleotides: TGCACCAGCAAGAGGGGGGATTGGACTAGCGGGACGAGGGGCCTAAATAAGGAGACTCAGTACTTC.

The chain couples TRBV28 to TRBJ1-1; D gene uncertain. Germline CDR1 MDHEN, CDR2 SYDVKM. V lost 6 bases to trimming and J lost 4 bases, with 12 bases between them. The CDR3 is 13 residues long. CDR3 in DNA: TGTGCCAGCAGCACCGCAGCTACCACTGAAGCTTTCTTT. This sequence encodes CASSTAATTEAFF.

The chain couples TRBV28 to TRBJ2-1; D remains unclear. CDR1 MDHEN and CDR2 SYDVKM come from the germline V gene. The CDR3 extends over 16 amino acids. Trimming took 3 bases from V and 0 from J, leaving 12 bases between them. This chain's CDR3 is CASSFISLGSYNEQFF. CDR3 DNA: TGTGCCAGCAGTTTCATTAGTTTAGGCTCCTACAATGAGCAGTTCTTC.

The chain is built from TRBV9 and TRBJ2-7; 7 bases match TRBD1. Germline CDR1 reads SGDLS; CDR2 reads YYNGEE. The V and J ends lost 4 bases and 0 bases, in that order; junction bases with no gene match: 7. This CDR3 has 15 amino acids. The CDR3 protein is CASSRWDSTSYEQYF. In DNA form, the CDR3 reads TGTGCCAGCAGCCGGTGGGACAGCACCTCCTACGAGCAGTACTTC.

This chain uses TRBV28 with TRBJ2-7; TRBD1 matches 9 bases. The CDR3 is 15 residues long. The germline CDR1 and CDR2 sequences are MDHEN and SYDVKM. V dropped 3 bases and J dropped 6; count of bases not matched to a gene: 9. The CDR3 DNA sequence: TGTGCCAGCAGTTTTCGGACAGGGGTGGCTAGCGAGCAGTACTTC. Protein: CASSFRTGVASEQYF.

The chain has TRBV5-4 and TRBJ1-5, with a weak D call TRBD1 (5 bases). V lost 4 bases, J lost 4 bases, and 9 bases lay in between. The CDR3 contains 13 residues. Germline V gives CDR1 SGHNT, CDR2 YYREEE (reference sequence). The CDR3 reads CASSAGINQPQHF. The CDR3 DNA reads TGTGCCAGCAGCGCAGGGATAAATCAGCCCCAGCATTTT. The full variable domain, its missing parts supplied by reference TRBV5-4 and TRBJ1-5, is ETGVTQSPTHLIKTRGQQVTLRCSSQSGHNTVSWYQQALGQGPQFIFQYYREEENGRGNFPPRFSGLQFPNYSSELNVNALELDDSALYLCASSAGINQPQHFGDGTRLSIL.

The sample holds a few counts of this clone. This rearrangement joins TRBV30 to TRBJ1-4, with TRBD1 as a possible D gene (6 bases). In germline, CDR1 is GTSNPN, CDR2 SVGIG (reference sequence). The CDR3 is 11 amino acids. Trimming took off 5 bases at V and 7 bases at J, with 8 bases between the two ends. The CDR3 nucleotides read TGTGCCTGGGGACAGACTGAAAAACTGTTTTTT. It encodes CAWGQTEKLFF.

V gene TRBV28 combines with J gene TRBJ1-2; no firm D call. V was pared by 6 bases and J by 0 bases, with 14 bases between. Germline loops: CDR1 MDHEN, CDR2 SYDVKM. This CDR3 spans 15 amino acids. CDR3 bases: TGTGCCAGCAGGGACGATACACACCCTAACTATGGCTACACCTTC. It encodes CASRDDTHPNYGYTF.

The chain is built from TRBV6-1 and TRBJ2-1, with no clear D. This CDR3 has 16 amino acids. Germline V lookup: CDR1 MNHNS, CDR2 SASEGT. V gave up 1 base and J gave up 5 bases, with 15 bases separating them. For the CDR3, the DNA is TGTGCCAGCAGTGAAGGCGGCTACCTCCCCGACAATGAGCAGTTCTTC. It yields the protein CASSEGGYLPDNEQFF.

The chain carries TRBV5-1 and TRBJ1-4, with no clear D. Germline CDR1 SGHRS, CDR2 YFSETQ. Trimming cost V 4 bases and J 5 bases, with 9 bases left between them. The CDR3 has 13 residues. CDR3 bases: TGCGCCAGCAGCAGGAGTCTGAATGAAAAACTGTTTTTT. Protein sequence: CASSRSLNEKLFF. Supplemented by reference TRBV5-1 and TRBJ1-4, the full variable domain reads KAGVTQTPRYLIKTRGQQVTLSCSPISGHRSVSWYQQTPGQGLQFLFEYFSETQRNKGNFPGRFSGRQFSNSRSEMNVSTLELGDSALYLCASSRSLNEKLFFGSGTQLSVL.

Regarding this clone: A junction end diverges from the germline sequence, so it may reflect a read error. The chain combines TRBV9 with TRBJ2-6, with TRBD1 matching 9 bases. The CDR3 length is 16 residues. Looked up from germline, CDR1 is SGDLS and CDR2 is YYNGEE. CDR3 in DNA: TGTGCCAGCAGCGCCACAGGGGGCTCTGGGGCCAACGTCCTGACCTTC. Protein product: CASSATGGSGANVLTF.

This chain uses TRBV30 with TRBJ2-4, with a weak D call TRBD1 (6 bases). CDR1 and CDR2 (germline): GTSNPN, SVGIG (reference sequence). V lost 5 bases, J lost 8 bases, and 16 bases lay in between. The CDR3 consists of 13 residues. The CDR3 sequence is CAWGPGVVDIQYF. Here the CDR3 DNA reads TGTGCCTGGGGCCCAGGGGTAGTGGACATTCAGTACTTC.

V and J are TRBV28 and TRBJ1-1; weak D call: TRBD1 (5 bases). Trimming shortened V by 6 bases and J by 1 base, and 18 bases separated the two germline ends. CDR3 length: 16 amino acids. CDR1 and CDR2 (germline): MDHEN, SYDVKM. CDR3 DNA sequence: TGTGCCAGCAGGGGAAGCGGCTGGAGGGGGAACACTGAAGCTTTCTTT. This encodes CASRGSGWRGNTEAFF.

The chain uses TRBV7-6 and TRBJ1-5; D not certain. The germline V gene encodes CDR1 SGHVS and CDR2 FNYEAQ. This CDR3 comprises 13 residues. V lost 5 bases and J lost 10, with 15 bases in between. CDR3: CASSPRGGSPQHF. CDR3 DNA: TGTGCCAGCAGCCCCCGCGGCGGTTCCCCCCAGCATTTT.